The rows below give T cell receptor beta chains drawn from one sample of a study of chemoradiotherapy in HPV16-positive cancers. Sequencing used immunoSEQ multiplex PCR; TCRdb keeps in-frame clones, though not all of them. The table shows 9,500 to 15,000 clones, with roughly 78% occurring only once. Sampling was performed from a patient who underwent chemoradiotherapy. These TCRs come from a human donor with HPV-associated anogenital cancer. Each CDR3 is given with its conserved first and last residue. The order of the fields is J gene, V gene, clone size, D gene, CDR3 DNA, CDR3 protein. D genes are given only for firm matches. Some rows mark clone size as missing; the rest say once, few, many or name a class of expanded clone.

j_call: TRBJ1-4
v_call: TRBV5-6
clone_size: NA
d_call: TRBD1
cdr3_nt: TGTGCCAGCAGCTTGAATCCTTGGACAGGGAGAGGTGAAAAACTGTTTTTT
cdr3_aa: CASSLNPWTGRGEKLFF

j_call: TRBJ2-1
v_call: TRBV4-3
clone_size: NA
d_call: TRBD1
cdr3_nt: TGCGCCAGCAGCCTGGACAGGGGGTCGGCGAATGAGCAGTTCTTC
cdr3_aa: CASSLDRGSANEQFF

j_call: TRBJ1-2
v_call: TRBV7-8
clone_size: NA
d_call: TRBD1
cdr3_nt: TGTGCCAGCAGCTACCGGGACAGGGGACTTACTAACTATGGCTACACCTTC
cdr3_aa: CASSYRDRGLTNYGYTF

j_call: TRBJ2-3
v_call: TRBV11-2
clone_size: NA
d_call: TRBD2
cdr3_nt: TGTGCCAGCAAACTAGCGGGGGGAGTCACAGATACGCAGTATTTT
cdr3_aa: CASKLAGGVTDTQYF

j_call: TRBJ2-7
v_call: TRBV19
clone_size: NA
d_call: TRBD1
cdr3_nt: TGTGCCAGTAGGTTCAGGACAGGTGACGAGCAGTACTTC
cdr3_aa: CASRFRTGDEQYF

j_call: TRBJ1-2
v_call: TRBV7-3
clone_size: NA
d_call: NA
cdr3_nt: TGTGCCAGCAGTCCCCAGACGCTGGTCTATGGCTACACCTTC
cdr3_aa: CASSPQTLVYGYTF

j_call: TRBJ2-3
v_call: TRBV30
clone_size: NA
d_call: NA
cdr3_nt: TGTGCCTGGACCGGATTAGCCCGCTCGGCAGATACGCAGTATTTT
cdr3_aa: CAWTGLARSADTQYF

j_call: TRBJ2-7
v_call: TRBV5-1
clone_size: NA
d_call: NA
cdr3_nt: TGCGCCAGCAGCTTATCAGGGGACTCCTACGAGCAGTACTTC
cdr3_aa: CASSLSGDSYEQYF

j_call: TRBJ2-1
v_call: TRBV5-4
clone_size: NA
d_call: TRBD1
cdr3_nt: TGTGCCAGCAGCTCAACGGACAGGGGGAATGAGCAGTTCTTC
cdr3_aa: CASSSTDRGNEQFF

j_call: TRBJ2-5
v_call: TRBV7-3
clone_size: once
d_call: NA
cdr3_nt: TGTGCCAGCAGCTCCACAGGGTTGGGGCAAGAGACCCAGTACTTC
cdr3_aa: CASSSTGLGQETQYF

j_call: TRBJ2-7
v_call: TRBV5-6
clone_size: once
d_call: TRBD1
cdr3_nt: TGTGCCAGCAGCTTGGGACAGGGCGCCTACGAGCAGTACTTC
cdr3_aa: CASSLGQGAYEQYF

j_call: TRBJ1-2
v_call: TRBV6-6
clone_size: few
d_call: NA
cdr3_nt: TGTGCCAGCAGTTACGCGTCAGCGGATGGCTACACCTTC
cdr3_aa: CASSYASADGYTF

j_call: TRBJ1-1
v_call: TRBV5-8
clone_size: NA
d_call: NA
cdr3_nt: TGTGCCAGCAGCTTGCGCCGTACAGCTTTCTTT
cdr3_aa: CASSLRRTAFF

j_call: TRBJ1-4
v_call: TRBV5-1
clone_size: NA
d_call: TRBD1
cdr3_nt: TGCGCCAGCAGCTTGGGAGACAGGGAGGTTGAAAAACTGTTTTTT
cdr3_aa: CASSLGDREVEKLFF

j_call: TRBJ1-6
v_call: TRBV7-2
clone_size: NA
d_call: NA
cdr3_nt: TGTGCCAGCAGCCACCTTTCCAGGGGATGGAGGGATTCACCCCTCCACTTT
cdr3_aa: CASSHLSRGWRDSPLHF

j_call: TRBJ1-5
v_call: TRBV27
clone_size: NA
d_call: NA
cdr3_nt: TGTGCCAGCAGTGGCAGGATTGGCAATCAGCCCCAGCATTTT
cdr3_aa: CASSGRIGNQPQHF

j_call: TRBJ1-6
v_call: TRBV27
clone_size: NA
d_call: TRBD1
cdr3_nt: TGTGCCAGCAGAGGGAGGGGGCGAGGGGCCTATAATTCACCCCTCCACTTT
cdr3_aa: CASRGRGRGAYNSPLHF

j_call: TRBJ2-7
v_call: TRBV5-1
clone_size: NA
d_call: TRBD1
cdr3_nt: TGCGCCAGCAGCGTAGCCGGGACAGGGGGCTACGAGCAGTACTTC
cdr3_aa: CASSVAGTGGYEQYF

j_call: TRBJ2-3
v_call: TRBV18
clone_size: NA
d_call: TRBD2
cdr3_nt: TGTGCCAGCTCACCGCGACTAGCGGGGGGGCTGGATACGCAGTATTTT
cdr3_aa: CASSPRLAGGLDTQYF

j_call: TRBJ2-6
v_call: TRBV28
clone_size: NA
d_call: TRBD1
cdr3_nt: TGTGCCAGCAGTGGACAGGGTCGGAGGGCCAACGTCCTGACTTTC
cdr3_aa: CASSGQGRRANVLTF

j_call: TRBJ1-2
v_call: TRBV5-6
clone_size: NA
d_call: TRBD1
cdr3_nt: TGTGCCAGCAGCCTCGGACAGGAGGATGGCTACACCTTC
cdr3_aa: CASSLGQEDGYTF

j_call: TRBJ2-5
v_call: TRBV4-1
clone_size: NA
d_call: TRBD1
cdr3_nt: TGCGCCAGCAGCGGTACAGGGGCACAAGAGACCCAGTACTTC
cdr3_aa: CASSGTGAQETQYF